The text below deals with one TCR beta chain. The antigen is not known. This entry is derived from a study of T cell responses to AZD1222 COVID-19 vaccine. There are 15 residues in the CDR3. From germline, CDR1 is SNHLY and CDR2 FYNNEI. V lost 7 bases, J lost 6 bases, and 13 bases stayed unmatched. Measured with immunoSEQ multiplex PCR; TCRdb has only the in-frame clones, and not every one. The table shows roughly 66,000 clones, with 82% occurring only once. Study-wide findings and caveats: Scientists sampled the repertoires only once the peak T cell response had passed. The study reported that nearly half of spike-specific TCRs target unmutated variant regions. Two AZD1222 doses significantly raised spike-specific TCR breadth and depth over controls. The study found vaccine-associated CD4 TCRs spanning spike, dominant at 160-218 and 743-854.

This sequence was found in an adult in good health. The source was peripheral blood, collected on day 0 of AZD1222 vaccination. The rearrangement uses TRBV2 and TRBJ2-7; 9 bases are a match to TRBD2. CDR3 amino acids: CASTSNAGGLGEQYF. Here the CDR3 DNA reads TGTGCCAGCACATCGAACGCGGGGGGGTTAGGCGAGCAGTACTTC.